This paragraph reports one T cell receptor (beta chain). The data originate from a study of blood T cell repertoires in COVID-19. In the study overall: Whether acute or convalescent, the COVID-19 samples came from the United States, Italy and Spain. In each case, the material was cDNA or gDNA derived from T cells, B-cell-depleted T cells, or PBMCs.

As handled by the study authors: Reference gene primer amplification in the assay estimated nucleated cell counts. The assay was immunoSEQ multiplex PCR, and TCRdb's table has in-frame clones only and misses some. V, J and clone size reflect that table, while D and trimming were determined from the DNA. This table holds over 200,000 clones, roughly 90% found once. Sequencing was performed on peripheral blood. This sequence was found in a woman aged 60-75 years with acute or convalescent COVID-19.

The CDR3 region is CASSPSSTSGDYGYTF. In DNA form, the CDR3 reads TGTGCCAGCAGCCCGAGTTCAACATCGGGGGACTATGGCTACACCTTC. The rearrangement links TRBV7-9 to TRBJ1-2; maybe TRBD1 (5 bases). This CDR3 region has 16 residues. In germline, CDR1 is SEHNR, CDR2 FQNEAQ (reference sequence). Between the trimmed V and J ends, which lost 5 bases and 3 bases, there was a span of 19 bases.